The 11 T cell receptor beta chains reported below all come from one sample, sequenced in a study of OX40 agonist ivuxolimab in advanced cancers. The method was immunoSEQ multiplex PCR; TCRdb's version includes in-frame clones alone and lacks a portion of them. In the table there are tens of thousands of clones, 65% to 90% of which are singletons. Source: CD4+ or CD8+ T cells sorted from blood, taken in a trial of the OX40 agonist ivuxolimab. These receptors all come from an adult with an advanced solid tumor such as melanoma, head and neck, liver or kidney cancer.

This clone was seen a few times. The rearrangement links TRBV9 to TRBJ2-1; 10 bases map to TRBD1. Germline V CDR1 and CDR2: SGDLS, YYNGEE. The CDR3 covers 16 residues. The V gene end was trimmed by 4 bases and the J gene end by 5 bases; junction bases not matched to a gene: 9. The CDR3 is CASSFLGTGDHNEQFF. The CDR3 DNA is TGTGCCAGCAGCTTCCTAGGGACAGGGGATCACAATGAGCAGTTCTTC.

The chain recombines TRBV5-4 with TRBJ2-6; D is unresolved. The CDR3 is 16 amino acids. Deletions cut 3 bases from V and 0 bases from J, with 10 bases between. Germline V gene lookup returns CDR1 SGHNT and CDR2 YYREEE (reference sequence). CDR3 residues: CASSSPVLSGANVLTF. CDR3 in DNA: TGTGCCAGCAGCTCCCCGGTACTCTCTGGGGCCAACGTCCTGACTTTC. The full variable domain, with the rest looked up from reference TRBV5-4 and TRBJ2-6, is ETGVTQSPTHLIKTRGQQVTLRCSSQSGHNTVSWYQQALGQGPQFIFQYYREEENGRGNFPPRFSGLQFPNYSSELNVNALELDDSALYLCASSSPVLSGANVLTFGAGSRLTVL.

CDR3 coding DNA: TGCGCCAGCAGCCCCGAACCGGGACTAACGGCAAATGAGCAGTTCTTC. This translates into CASSPEPGLTANEQFF. The V gene is TRBV5-1, the J gene TRBJ2-1, with 7 bases aligning to TRBD2. Germline trimming cut 4 bases from V and 7 bases from J; bases unmatched to any gene: 14. The CDR3 covers 16 residues. Germline values: CDR1 SGHRS, CDR2 YFSETQ. The full variable domain, rest sourced from reference TRBV5-1 and TRBJ2-1, is KAGVTQTPRYLIKTRGQQVTLSCSPISGHRSVSWYQQTPGQGLQFLFEYFSETQRNKGNFPGRFSGRQFSNSRSEMNVSTLELGDSALYLCASSPEPGLTANEQFFGPGTRLTVL.

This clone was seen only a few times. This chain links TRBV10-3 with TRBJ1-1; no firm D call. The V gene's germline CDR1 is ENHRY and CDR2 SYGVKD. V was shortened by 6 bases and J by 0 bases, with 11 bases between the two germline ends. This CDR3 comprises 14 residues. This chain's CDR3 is CAIREGRLNTEAFF. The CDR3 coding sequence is TGTGCCATCAGGGAAGGGCGACTGAACACTGAAGCTTTCTTT.

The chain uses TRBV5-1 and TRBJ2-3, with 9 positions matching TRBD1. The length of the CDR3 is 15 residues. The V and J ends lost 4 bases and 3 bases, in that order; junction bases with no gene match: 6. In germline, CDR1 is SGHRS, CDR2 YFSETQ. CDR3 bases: TGCGCCAGCAGCACCACAGGGGGCAGGACAGATACGCAGTATTTT. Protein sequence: CASSTTGGRTDTQYF.

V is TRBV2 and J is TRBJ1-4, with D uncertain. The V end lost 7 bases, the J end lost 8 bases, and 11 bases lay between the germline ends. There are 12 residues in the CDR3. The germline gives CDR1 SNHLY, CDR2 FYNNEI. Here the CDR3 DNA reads TGTGCCAGCATGCCACGGCGGGAAAAACTGTTTTTT. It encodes CASMPRREKLFF.

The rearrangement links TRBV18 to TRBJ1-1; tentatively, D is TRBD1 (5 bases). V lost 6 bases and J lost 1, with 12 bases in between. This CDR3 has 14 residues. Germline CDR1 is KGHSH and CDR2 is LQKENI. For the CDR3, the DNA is TGTGCCAGCTCCCCTAGTGGGGGGAACACTGAAGCTTTCTTT. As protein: CASSPSGGNTEAFF.

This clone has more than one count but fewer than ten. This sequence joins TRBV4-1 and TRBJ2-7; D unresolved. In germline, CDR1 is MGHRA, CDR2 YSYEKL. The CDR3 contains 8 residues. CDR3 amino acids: CASSQGNV. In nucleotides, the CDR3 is TGCGCCAGCAGCCAAGGGAACGTC.

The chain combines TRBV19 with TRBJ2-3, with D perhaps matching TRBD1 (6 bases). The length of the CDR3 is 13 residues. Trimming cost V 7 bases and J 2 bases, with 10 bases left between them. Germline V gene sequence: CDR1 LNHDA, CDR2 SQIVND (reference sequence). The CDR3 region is CASNTGYTDTQYF. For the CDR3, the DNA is TGTGCCAGTAATACAGGGTACACAGATACGCAGTATTTT. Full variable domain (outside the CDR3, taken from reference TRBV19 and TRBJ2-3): DGGITQSPKYLFRKEGQNVTLSCEQNLNHDAMYWYRQDPGQGLRLIYYSQIVNDFQKGDIAEGYSVSREKKESFPLTVTSAQKNPTAFYLCASNTGYTDTQYFGPGTRLTVL.

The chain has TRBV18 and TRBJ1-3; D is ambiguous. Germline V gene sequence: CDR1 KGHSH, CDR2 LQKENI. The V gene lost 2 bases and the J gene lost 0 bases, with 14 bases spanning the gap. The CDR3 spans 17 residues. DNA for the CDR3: TGTGCCAGCTCACCATTAAGGGCACAGTTCTCTGGAAACACCATATATTTT. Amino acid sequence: CASSPLRAQFSGNTIYF.

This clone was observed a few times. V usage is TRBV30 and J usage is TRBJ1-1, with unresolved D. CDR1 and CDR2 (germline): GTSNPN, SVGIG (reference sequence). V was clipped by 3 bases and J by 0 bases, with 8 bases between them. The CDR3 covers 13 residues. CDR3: CAWRAGLNTEAFF. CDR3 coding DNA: TGTGCCTGGAGAGCAGGCCTGAACACTGAAGCTTTCTTT.